The TCR beta chain under discussion was sequenced for a study of T-cell reconstitution after alpha-beta-depleted transplantation in children. A library of TCRbeta sequences, prepared with unique molecular identifiers, was generated. TCRdb redid the calling of the PCR reads with MiXCR, one entry per CDR3 protein. The repertoire has 400,000 to 550,000 distinct CDR3 sequences, 10% of them found once; the top ten carry around 2%. V was cut by 6 bases and J by 2 bases, with 20 bases left in between. This CDR3 comprises 15 residues. The germline CDR1 and CDR2 sequences are SQVTM and ANQGSEA. The material sequenced was PBMCs, taken before TCRalphabeta/CD19-depleted stem cell transplant. The receptor was derived from a child aged 2-9 years with inherited bone marrow failure, due to receive a stem cell transplant. V is TRBV29-1 and J is TRBJ2-7; D remains ambiguous. The CDR3 region is CSVYNLTTLPYEQYF. DNA of the CDR3: TGCAGCGTCTACAATCTCACTACTCTTCCCTACGAGCAGTACTTC.